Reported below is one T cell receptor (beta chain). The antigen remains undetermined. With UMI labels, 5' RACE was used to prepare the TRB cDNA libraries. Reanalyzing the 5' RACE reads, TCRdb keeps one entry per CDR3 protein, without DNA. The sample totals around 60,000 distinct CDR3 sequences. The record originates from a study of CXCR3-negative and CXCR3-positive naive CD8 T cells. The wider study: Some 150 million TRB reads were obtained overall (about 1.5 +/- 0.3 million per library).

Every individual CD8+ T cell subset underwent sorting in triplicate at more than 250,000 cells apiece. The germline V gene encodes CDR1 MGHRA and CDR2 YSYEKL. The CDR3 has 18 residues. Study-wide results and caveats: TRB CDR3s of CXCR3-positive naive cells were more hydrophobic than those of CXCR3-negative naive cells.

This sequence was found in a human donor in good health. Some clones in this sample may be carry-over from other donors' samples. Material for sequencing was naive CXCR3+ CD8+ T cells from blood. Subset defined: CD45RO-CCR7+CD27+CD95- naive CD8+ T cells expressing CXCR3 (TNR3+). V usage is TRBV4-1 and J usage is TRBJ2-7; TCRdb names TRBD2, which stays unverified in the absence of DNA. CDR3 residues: CASTQDSGEAARDYEQYF.